The 25 T cell receptor beta chains below all came from one sample that was sequenced in a study of cytomegalovirus exposure and HLA in healthy donors. Primers included in the PCR were 60 Vbeta and 13 Jbeta primers. The protocol was immunoSEQ multiplex PCR, while the TCRdb copy is restricted to in-frame clones and leaves out a portion. The table includes more than 80,000 clones, about 70% detected once. The sequencing sample was made of PBMCs. All receptors derive from a woman between 45 and 60 years old in good health and CMV-seropositive.

The chain carries TRBV18 and TRBJ1-5; 10 bases fit TRBD1. The J segment lost 4 bases and the V segment lost 6 bases, leaving 6 bases of the junction unmatched. This CDR3 region has 15 residues. CDR1 KGHSH and CDR2 LQKENI come from the germline V gene. In nucleotides, the CDR3 is TGTGCCAGCTCCCCCGGGACAGGGGAAAATCAGCCCCAGCATTTT. It yields the protein CASSPGTGENQPQHF. Looking up the rest from reference TRBV18 and TRBJ1-5 gives the full variable domain: NAGVMQNPRHLVRRRGQEARLRCSPMKGHSHVYWYRQLPEEGLKFMVYLQKENIIDESGMPKERFSAEFPKEGPSILRIQQVVRGDSAAYFCASSPGTGENQPQHFGDGTRLSIL.

The chain carries TRBV19 and TRBJ2-4; TRBD2 is a possible D gene (5 bases). CDR3 length: 15 amino acids. The germline CDR1 and CDR2 sequences are LNHDA and SQIVND (reference sequence). V lost 9 bases and J lost 1, with 16 bases in between. The CDR3 loop reads CASSILGMAKNIQYF. In nucleotides, the CDR3 is TGTGCCAGCTCGATACTAGGTATGGCCAAAAACATTCAGTACTTC.

The sample holds many counts of this clone. The chain couples TRBV19 to TRBJ2-1; 7 bases match TRBD1. The CDR3 consists of 15 residues. The J segment lost 0 bases and the V segment lost 6 bases, leaving 5 bases of the junction unmatched. CDR1 is LNHDA, CDR2 SQIVND, per germline (reference sequence). The CDR3: CASRLDRSSYNEQFF. The CDR3 DNA sequence: TGTGCCAGTAGGCTGGACAGGAGCTCCTACAATGAGCAGTTCTTC.

The chain uses TRBV6-5 and TRBJ1-4, with 12 positions matching TRBD1. CDR3 length: 13 residues. V was clipped by 7 bases and J by 9 bases; unmatched bases: 3. Germline loops: CDR1 MNHEY, CDR2 SVGAGI. The CDR3 reads CASKGTGGKKLFF. CDR3 coding DNA: TGTGCCAGCAAGGGGACAGGGGGCAAAAAACTGTTTTTT.

The chain links TRBV2 to TRBJ1-5, with TRBD1 matching 7 bases. CDR1 SNHLY and CDR2 FYNNEI come from the germline V gene. CDR3 length: 14 amino acids. V shed 5 bases and J 2 bases; nucleotides not matched to a gene: 3. CDR3 protein: CASSPDRGNQPQHF. CDR3 coding DNA: TGTGCCAGCAGTCCAGACAGGGGCAATCAGCCCCAGCATTTT.

This clone came up a few times. The J gene is TRBJ1-1, the V gene TRBV10-3, with TRBD1 matching 9 bases. CDR1 and CDR2 from the germline V gene are ENHRY and SYGVKD. This CDR3 is built from 15 residues. V shed 3 bases, J shed 0 bases, and the junction held 2 bases outside the gene matches. CDR3 in DNA: TGTGCCATCAGTGACGACAGGGGGTTGAACACTGAAGCTTTCTTT. Amino acid sequence: CAISDDRGLNTEAFF.

V usage is TRBV30 and J usage is TRBJ1-4; 8 bases match TRBD1. Germline values: CDR1 GTSNPN, CDR2 SVGIG (reference sequence). V lost 4 bases to trimming and J lost 0 bases; unmatched junction nucleotides: 22. The length of the CDR3 is 21 residues. CDR3 in amino acids: CAWKTYFRDRRHRATNEKLFF. The CDR3 nucleotides are TGTGCCTGGAAAACCTACTTCCGGGACAGGCGACATAGGGCAACTAATGAAAAACTGTTTTTT.

The gene calls are TRBV11-2 and TRBJ2-7; possibly TRBD2 for D (5 bases). Germline CDR1 and CDR2: SGHAT and FQNNGV. V was trimmed by 5 bases and J by 7 bases, leaving 12 bases between them. This CDR3 comprises 12 residues. The CDR3: CASSPRGEEQYF. DNA of the CDR3: TGTGCCAGCAGCCCCCGGGGAGAAGAGCAGTACTTC.

The rearrangement links TRBV28 to TRBJ2-7; D may be TRBD1 (5 bases). Trimming left V 3 bases short and J 1 base short, with 13 bases between. The CDR3 contains 15 residues. Germline CDR1 reads MDHEN; CDR2 reads SYDVKM. CDR3 amino acids: CASSFEPQGSYEQYF. DNA of the CDR3: TGTGCCAGCAGTTTCGAACCGCAGGGATCCTACGAGCAGTACTTC.

This chain joins TRBV5-4 and TRBJ2-3; the match to TRBD2 covers 12 bases. CDR1 and CDR2 from the germline V gene are SGHNT and YYREEE (reference sequence). The V gene end was trimmed by 3 bases and the J gene end by 2 bases; junction bases not matched to a gene: 4. The CDR3 runs to 16 residues. CDR3 coding DNA: TGTGCCAGCAGCTGGACTAGCGGGGAGGCCACAGATACGCAGTATTTT. Amino acids: CASSWTSGEATDTQYF.

The chain links TRBV9 to TRBJ1-6; D ambiguous. Trimming pared 0 bases from V and 7 bases from J, leaving 11 bases between. This CDR3 is built from 15 residues. Germline V gene data show CDR1 as SGDLS and CDR2 as YYNGEE. CDR3 amino acids: CASSVDGAGNSPLHF. Here the CDR3 DNA reads TGTGCCAGCAGCGTAGACGGTGCGGGGAATTCACCCCTCCACTTT.

A few counts support this clone. The V gene is TRBV30, the J gene TRBJ1-3; D is undetermined. This CDR3 region has 15 residues. Deletions cut 3 bases from V and 0 bases from J, with 12 bases between. Germline CDR1 and CDR2: GTSNPN and SVGIG (reference sequence). As DNA, the CDR3 is TGTGCCTGGAGGAGCCTGCGGAGCTCTGGAAACACCATATATTTT. Its translation: CAWRSLRSSGNTIYF.

V and J are TRBV6-5 and TRBJ2-1; D may be TRBD1 (6 bases). V shed 2 bases and J shed 9 bases, with 11 bases lying between them. The CDR3 spans 13 residues. Germline values: CDR1 MNHEY, CDR2 SVGAGI. Here the CDR3 DNA reads TGTGCCAGCAGTTACGGGCAGGGGCTTGAGCAGTTCTTC. This gives the protein CASSYGQGLEQFF.

J is TRBJ2-7 and V is TRBV10-3; 8 positions match TRBD1. V shed 3 bases and J 0 bases; nucleotides not matched to a gene: 7. In germline, CDR1 is ENHRY, CDR2 SYGVKD. There are 16 residues in the CDR3. The CDR3 DNA sequence: TGTGCCATCAGTGATACCGGGACAGGTGACTCCTACGAGCAGTACTTC. This translates into CAISDTGTGDSYEQYF.

A remark on this clone: At one end, the junction sequence differs from germline, possibly due to a read error. This CDR3 is also generated by other DNA sequences in the sample. This rearrangement joins TRBV6-1 to TRBJ2-4; TRBD1 might be the D (7 bases). The CDR3 runs 14 residues. Per the germline V gene, CDR1 is MNHNS and CDR2 is SASEGT. CDR3 DNA: TGTGCTAGCAGGACTATGGAGGGGGCGAGCATTCAGTACTTC. Protein product: CASRTMEGASIQYF.

The genes are TRBV28 and TRBJ1-2, with D unclear. Trimming cost V 2 bases and J 4 bases, with 11 bases left between them. The CDR3 has 14 amino acids. Germline CDR1 MDHEN, CDR2 SYDVKM. This CDR3 is CASSLSGTFYGYTF. For the CDR3, the DNA is TGTGCCAGCAGTTTAAGCGGTACGTTCTATGGCTACACCTTC.

The chain has TRBV5-1 and TRBJ2-2; D is perhaps TRBD2 (7 bases). Trimming shortened V by 5 bases and J by 5 bases, and 19 bases separated the two germline ends. CDR1 and CDR2 from the germline V gene are SGHRS and YFSETQ. The CDR3 extends over 16 amino acids. CDR3 loop: CASRWWTVGGTGELFF. The CDR3 DNA reads TGCGCCAGCAGATGGTGGACAGTCGGGGGGACCGGGGAGCTGTTTTTT.

This clone came up a few times. This chain uses TRBV18 with TRBJ2-1; TRBD2 might be the D (6 bases). Germline-derived CDR1 and CDR2 are KGHSH and LQKENI. Trimming shortened V by 3 bases and J by 0 bases, and 18 bases separated the two germline ends. The CDR3 is 18 residues long. The CDR3 here is CASSPPGGGLSSYNEQFF. In DNA form, the CDR3 reads TGTGCCAGCTCACCCCCCGGTGGGGGACTGAGCTCCTACAATGAGCAGTTCTTC.

This rearrangement joins TRBV19 to TRBJ1-2, with 9 bases aligning to TRBD1. The germline V gene encodes CDR1 LNHDA and CDR2 SQIVND (reference sequence). The CDR3 is 12 amino acids. V was clipped by 9 bases and J by 8 bases; unmatched bases: 7. CDR3: CASRDRADGYTF. For the CDR3, the DNA is TGTGCCAGCAGGGACAGGGCTGACGGCTACACCTTC.

The chain has TRBV5-4 and TRBJ1-1; D is perhaps TRBD1 (5 bases). This CDR3 is 14 amino acids long. The germline gives CDR1 SGHNT, CDR2 YYREEE (reference sequence). V was trimmed by 1 base and J by 0 bases, leaving 7 bases between them. CDR3 coding DNA: TGTGCCAGCAGCTTGTGGGGCCTGAACACTGAAGCTTTCTTT. Its translation is CASSLWGLNTEAFF.

This clone counts as medium-sized. CDR3 DNA sequence: TGTGCCAGCTATAGGGAGGCGCTGAATAATTCACCCCTCCACTTT. Amino acids: CASYREALNNSPLHF. V usage is TRBV6-1 and J usage is TRBJ1-6; no reliable D call. Germline CDR1 MNHNS, CDR2 SASEGT. Trimming pared 8 bases from V and 5 bases from J, leaving 16 bases between. The CDR3 length is 15 residues.

CDR3 sequence: CASSLDPGGLSYEQYF. CDR3 bases: TGTGCCAGCAGCTTAGATCCGGGGGGCTTATCCTACGAGCAGTACTTC. The chain links TRBV11-2 to TRBJ2-7, with D perhaps TRBD2 (7 bases). The germline V and J ends were trimmed by 0 bases and 1 base, with 13 bases remaining between them. The CDR3 totals 16 residues. CDR1 is SGHAT and CDR2 is FQNNGV in the germline V gene.

The V call is TRBV7-9, the J call TRBJ2-3, with 7 bases lining up with TRBD1. CDR1 is SEHNR and CDR2 is FQNEAQ in the germline V gene (reference sequence). V gave up 8 bases and J gave up 2 bases; unmatched junction bases: 16. There are 17 residues in the CDR3. The CDR3 loop reads CASGAKVPGQFTDTQYF. The CDR3 bases are TGTGCCAGCGGCGCAAAAGTACCGGGACAGTTCACAGATACGCAGTATTTT.

This sequence joins TRBV25-1 and TRBJ1-1; 8 nucleotides line up with TRBD1. The length of the CDR3 is 13 residues. Per the germline V gene, CDR1 is MGHDK and CDR2 is SYGVNS. Trimming removed 5 bases from V and 4 bases from J; junction bases left unmatched: 3. This chain's CDR3 is CASSKQGGTEAFF. The CDR3 DNA is TGTGCCAGCAGTAAACAGGGGGGCACTGAAGCTTTCTTT.

The chain couples TRBV4-1 to TRBJ2-7; 9 bases map to TRBD1. Trimming removed 3 bases from V and 5 bases from J; junction bases left unmatched: 5. This CDR3 contains 14 residues. The V gene's germline CDR1 is MGHRA and CDR2 YSYEKL. The CDR3 DNA reads as TGCGCCAGCAGCCACGGACAGGGGTCGGACGAGCAGTACTTC. Encoded protein: CASSHGQGSDEQYF.